A selection of T cell receptor beta chains follows, all from one sample in a study of shared clonotypes between healthy human individuals. Here immunoSEQ multiplex PCR was the method, and the copy in TCRdb shows in-frame clones only, minus some. The sample lists about 480,000 clones; approximately 79% were seen once. Specimen: PBMCs. All receptors come from a middle-aged woman in good health. Some clones in this sample may be carry-over from other donors' samples. The CDR3 runs from the conserved cysteine through the conserved F or W. Fields, in order: CDR3 DNA, CDR3 protein, clone size, J gene, D gene, V gene. A D gene is named only where the DNA matches it firmly. A row's size may be missing; if present it is once, few, many or a size class.

CDR3 DNA: TGTGCCAGCAGCTTAGCCCGGGACCTTTCCTACGAGCAGTACTTC
CDR3 protein: CASSLARDLSYEQYF
clone size: .
J gene: TRBJ2-7
D gene: .
V gene: TRBV11-2

CDR3 DNA: TGTGCCACCAGCAGAGAGGGTCTAGCTGACAACTACGAGCAGTACTTC
CDR3 protein: CATSREGLADNYEQYF
clone size: .
J gene: TRBJ2-7
D gene: .
V gene: TRBV15

CDR3 DNA: TGTGCCAGCAGTAGAGGGGGTGAGCAGTTCTTC
CDR3 protein: CASSRGGEQFF
clone size: .
J gene: TRBJ2-1
D gene: .
V gene: TRBV6-5

CDR3 DNA: TGTGCCAGCAGTTGGGGGGGGGCCCTGAACACTGAAGCTTTCTTT
CDR3 protein: CASSWGGALNTEAFF
clone size: .
J gene: TRBJ1-1
D gene: .
V gene: TRBV25-1

CDR3 DNA: TGTGCCAGCAGAGCGGGTTCCACCGAAAACTATGGCTACACCTTC
CDR3 protein: CASRAGSTENYGYTF
clone size: .
J gene: TRBJ1-2
D gene: .
V gene: TRBV2

CDR3 DNA: TGTGCCAGCAGCTTAGGCGGGGTAGCGGGAGACGAGCAGTACTTC
CDR3 protein: CASSLGGVAGDEQYF
clone size: .
J gene: TRBJ2-7
D gene: TRBD2
V gene: TRBV13

CDR3 DNA: TGTGCCAGCAGTTACCAGGGAGAGAACACTGAAGCTTTCTTT
CDR3 protein: CASSYQGENTEAFF
clone size: .
J gene: TRBJ1-1
D gene: .
V gene: TRBV6-5

CDR3 DNA: TGTGCCATCAGTGAGTCGATGGGGGGCCTCACTGAAGCTTTCTTT
CDR3 protein: CAISESMGGLTEAFF
clone size: .
J gene: TRBJ1-1
D gene: .
V gene: TRBV10-3

CDR3 DNA: TGTGCCAGCAGTGAAGGGGGGACTACCCTCTACGAGCAGTACTTC
CDR3 protein: CASSEGGTTLYEQYF
clone size: once
J gene: TRBJ2-7
D gene: TRBD2
V gene: TRBV6-1

CDR3 DNA: TGTGCCAGCTCACCCGGGACTAGCGGGCCTTCGCAGTTCTTC
CDR3 protein: CASSPGTSGPSQFF
clone size: .
J gene: TRBJ2-1
D gene: TRBD2
V gene: TRBV18

CDR3 DNA: TGTGCCAGCAGCTGGGGACAGGGGATTTACGAGCAGTACTTC
CDR3 protein: CASSWGQGIYEQYF
clone size: once
J gene: TRBJ2-7
D gene: TRBD1
V gene: TRBV5-8

CDR3 DNA: TGTGCCAGCAGCCAGGGGGGGCTGAGCAATCAGCCCCAGCATTTT
CDR3 protein: CASSQGGLSNQPQHF
clone size: few
J gene: TRBJ1-5
D gene: .
V gene: TRBV4-2

CDR3 DNA: TGTGCCAGCAGCTTGGATGGGGGGCTTAGCTACGAGCAGTACTTC
CDR3 protein: CASSLDGGLSYEQYF
clone size: .
J gene: TRBJ2-7
D gene: .
V gene: TRBV5-4

CDR3 DNA: TGTGCCAGCAGCTTAAGTCTCGGAGCGGGGGCCAACGTCCTGACTTTC
CDR3 protein: CASSLSLGAGANVLTF
clone size: few
J gene: TRBJ2-6
D gene: .
V gene: TRBV7-7

CDR3 DNA: TGTGCCAGTAGTATAGATCCAGGGTACACCGGGGAGCTGTTTTTT
CDR3 protein: CASSIDPGYTGELFF
clone size: .
J gene: TRBJ2-2
D gene: .
V gene: TRBV19

CDR3 DNA: TGTGCCAGCCGGGAGGGGACAGGGGACACCGGGGAGCTGTTTTTT
CDR3 protein: CASREGTGDTGELFF
clone size: .
J gene: TRBJ2-2
D gene: TRBD1
V gene: TRBV6-4

CDR3 DNA: TGTGCCAGCAGCTTTAGCGGGGCATCAGAGGAGACCCAGTACTTC
CDR3 protein: CASSFSGASEETQYF
clone size: .
J gene: TRBJ2-5
D gene: TRBD2
V gene: TRBV7-2

CDR3 DNA: TGTGCCAGCAGTACACTAGCGAACAATGAGCAGTTCTTC
CDR3 protein: CASSTLANNEQFF
clone size: .
J gene: TRBJ2-1
D gene: TRBD2
V gene: TRBV7-9

CDR3 DNA: TGTGCCTGGCGAGGAAATCGAGATACGCAGTATTTT
CDR3 protein: CAWRGNRDTQYF
clone size: .
J gene: TRBJ2-3
D gene: .
V gene: TRBV30

CDR3 DNA: TGTGCCAGCAGTTCCTGGACAGTGAACACTGAAGCTTTCTTT
CDR3 protein: CASSSWTVNTEAFF
clone size: .
J gene: TRBJ1-1
D gene: .
V gene: TRBV28

CDR3 DNA: TGCGCCAGCAGCCGGGTCGGACTAGCGGGAGTGTGGGAGACCCAGTACTTC
CDR3 protein: CASSRVGLAGVWETQYF
clone size: .
J gene: TRBJ2-5
D gene: TRBD2
V gene: TRBV4-1

CDR3 DNA: TGCGCCAGCACCGATTCACAAACCTACGAGCAGTACTTC
CDR3 protein: CASTDSQTYEQYF
clone size: .
J gene: TRBJ2-7
D gene: .
V gene: TRBV5-1

CDR3 DNA: TGTGCCAGCAGTTTGTGGGGGTCGGCGGATCAGCCCCAGCATTTT
CDR3 protein: CASSLWGSADQPQHF
clone size: .
J gene: TRBJ1-5
D gene: .
V gene: TRBV27

CDR3 DNA: TGCAGCGTTGAAGACCCTGGGACAGTAAGCACTGAAGCTTTCTTT
CDR3 protein: CSVEDPGTVSTEAFF
clone size: .
J gene: TRBJ1-1
D gene: TRBD1
V gene: TRBV29-1

CDR3 DNA: TGCGCCAGCAGCCCCCGACAGGCAAACTACAATGAGCAGTTCTTC
CDR3 protein: CASSPRQANYNEQFF
clone size: few
J gene: TRBJ2-1
D gene: .
V gene: TRBV5-1

CDR3 DNA: TGTGCCAGCTCACCCATGGACAGGGGCTATGGCTACACCTTC
CDR3 protein: CASSPMDRGYGYTF
clone size: .
J gene: TRBJ1-2
D gene: TRBD1
V gene: TRBV18

CDR3 DNA: TGTGCCAGCAGCTTAGAAGGAGATACGCAGTATTTT
CDR3 protein: CASSLEGDTQYF
clone size: .
J gene: TRBJ2-3
D gene: .
V gene: TRBV11-3

CDR3 DNA: TGTGCCAGCAGCTTAAGGGCAGGGGTGAACACTGAAGCTTTCTTT
CDR3 protein: CASSLRAGVNTEAFF
clone size: .
J gene: TRBJ1-1
D gene: .
V gene: TRBV7-3

CDR3 DNA: TGCGCCAGCAGTGAGTCGGGGGACCCCTACGAGCAGTACTTC
CDR3 protein: CASSESGDPYEQYF
clone size: .
J gene: TRBJ2-7
D gene: .
V gene: TRBV10-1

CDR3 DNA: TGTGCCAGCAGCTTAAACCGACCGGGTGCGGCTTTCTTT
CDR3 protein: CASSLNRPGAAFF
clone size: .
J gene: TRBJ1-1
D gene: .
V gene: TRBV11-2

CDR3 DNA: TGCGCCAGCAGCCTTAGCGGCACAGATACGCAGTATTTT
CDR3 protein: CASSLSGTDTQYF
clone size: .
J gene: TRBJ2-3
D gene: .
V gene: TRBV5-1

CDR3 DNA: TGTGCCAGCAGTTTCAGGTTGAGGGGCGTTACCGGGGAGCTGTTTTTT
CDR3 protein: CASSFRLRGVTGELFF
clone size: once
J gene: TRBJ2-2
D gene: .
V gene: TRBV28

CDR3 DNA: TGTGCCAGCAGTGATTTGGGGACCCAGTACTTC
CDR3 protein: CASSDLGTQYF
clone size: few
J gene: TRBJ2-5
D gene: .
V gene: TRBV2

CDR3 DNA: TGTGCCAGCTCACCACGACTAGCGGGAGTGAAACAAGAGACCCAGTACTTC
CDR3 protein: CASSPRLAGVKQETQYF
clone size: .
J gene: TRBJ2-5
D gene: TRBD2
V gene: TRBV18

CDR3 DNA: TGCACCAGCCCCGGGGCTCCCTACAATGAGCAGTTCTTC
CDR3 protein: CTSPGAPYNEQFF
clone size: .
J gene: TRBJ2-1
D gene: .
V gene: TRBV1

CDR3 DNA: TGTGCCAGCAGTTACTCCCTATCGCTAAAGGCGGCCCAGCATTTT
CDR3 protein: CASSYSLSLKAAQHF
clone size: .
J gene: TRBJ1-5
D gene: .
V gene: TRBV6-5

CDR3 DNA: TGTGCCAGCAGTTCCCAGATAAACTATGGCTACACCTTC
CDR3 protein: CASSSQINYGYTF
clone size: .
J gene: TRBJ1-2
D gene: .
V gene: TRBV28

CDR3 DNA: TGTGCCAGCAGTGCACAGGGAAATTCACCCCTCCACTTT
CDR3 protein: CASSAQGNSPLHF
clone size: .
J gene: TRBJ1-6
D gene: .
V gene: TRBV2